This TCR beta chain originates from a study of cytomegalovirus exposure and HLA in healthy donors. The PCR employed 60 Vbeta primers together with 13 Jbeta primers. Profiling relied on immunoSEQ multiplex PCR, and the TCRdb table lists in-frame clones only, not all of them. The table records about 150,000 clones, almost 80% of them present only once. Trimming removed 0 bases at V and 4 bases at J, with 12 bases between. Per germline, CDR1 LNHDA and CDR2 SQIVND (reference sequence). The CDR3 covers 15 residues. Findings and limits, study-wide: A later analysis found common viral pathogens apparently linked to several of the most significant clusters.

As to this clone: Its antigen is unidentified.

The clonotype was recovered from a male donor in good health and CMV-seronegative. This rearrangement joins TRBV19 to TRBJ1-2; D is unclear. The sequencing sample was made of PBMCs. The CDR3 reads CASSIDDGAGYGYTF. CDR3 bases: TGTGCCAGTAGTATAGATGACGGAGCGGGCTATGGCTACACCTTC.